This TCR beta chain emerged from a study of blood T cell repertoires in COVID-19 (TCRdb year 2020). Regarding the complete study: The collaborator samples originated in the United States, Italy and Spain and spanned the acute and convalescent phases of COVID-19. The material from the prospective study consisted of cDNA or gDNA derived from T cells, B-cell-depleted T cells, or PBMCs. Subjects who had been exposed to COVID-19, were actively infected with it, or had recovered from it provided the deeply sampled blood TCRbeta repertoires that made up the dataset. The repertoires were released in a freely available public database meant as a resource for research on the immune response to SARS-CoV-2. The samples were drawn from the first 160 participants of the ongoing ImmuneRACE study and from 950 to 1,500 subjects provided by 6 global collaborators. The sample metadata nearly always contained a de-identified subject ID, COVID-19 status, age in years and sex. Where available, HLA class I and class II types were taken from metadata supplied by the sample provider and were not determined by assay-based typing. General conclusions and limits of the study: The amount of clinical and demographic metadata varied by source and participant and was provided uncurated.

TCRbeta CDR3 regions were amplified from genomic DNA by means of the immunoSEQ Assay, a bias-controlled multiplex PCR. The source study handled its data this way. The number of nucleated cells in each sample was estimated from the amplification of reference gene primers within the assay. To quantify the absolute abundance of each unique TCRbeta CDR3 rearrangement, sequence reads were collapsed and filtered. Productive Simpson clonality was computed per sample as the square root of Simpson's diversity index over productive rearrangements. In TCRdb, the immuneACCESS table is reduced to in-frame sequences with V and J assigned. These tables do not hold every clone; where another copy was compared, an unresolved V gene accounts for under half, and the others remain unexplained. V, J and clone size are taken as reported in that table, and D and trimming were inferred from the DNA itself. The sample contains some 69,000 clones, roughly three quarters of them found a single time. 15% to 20% of the sample goes to the ten largest clones.

Measured from the cysteine to the phenylalanine, the CDR3 is 16 residues long. The read is trimmed to its CDR3 DNA, 48 bases read in frame from base 1. In the germline V gene (reference sequence), CDR1 corresponds to LNHDA and CDR2 to SQIVND. At the junction V is shortened by 0 bases and J by 0 bases, with 9 bases in between. This clone showed up just a few times. No antigen is known for it. No base-level quality is on record; no much larger clone is a single base apart. The collaborating institutions used their own protocols to collect whole blood in K2EDTA tubes. Collaborator samples were shipped for TCRbeta analysis as frozen whole blood, isolated PBMCs, or DNA extracted from either sample type.

Sequenced input: peripheral blood. The sequence derives from a man aged 55 to 70 with acute or convalescent COVID-19. The sequence is built from TRBV19 and TRBJ1-3; there is no confident call for the D gene. The sequenced DNA is TGTGCCAGTAGTATAGATCGGACTCACTCTGGAAACACCATATATTTT. Its amino acids are CASSIDRTHSGNTIYF.